Included here is one T cell receptor beta chain sequence, with context. Its cognate antigen is unknown. These data are taken from a study of CD8 T cells in ankylosing spondylitis. Quantitative 5'-RACE with molecular barcodes was used to make the TCR beta libraries. TCRdb passed the 5' RACE reads through MiXCR, listing each CDR3 protein once. The sample has approximately 400,000 distinct CDR3 sequences, approximately 17% seen once. General observations from the study: A TCR beta motif of eight highly homologous variants appeared characteristic of ankylosing spondylitis blood. The disease-linked clones had a CD8+ phenotype and low blood frequencies.

The germline V gene has CDR1 MDHEN and CDR2 SYDVKM. CDR3 size: 14 residues. V dropped 7 bases and J dropped 5 bases, with 18 bases sitting between them. V gene TRBV28 combines with J gene TRBJ2-7, with D perhaps TRBD2 (5 bases). The sequenced material came from blood, either unsorted or a sorted T cell fraction (not recorded which). This clonotype originated in a male donor with ankylosing spondylitis. The CDR3 coding sequence is TGTGCCAGCACCTCCCCCGGGAAAGTCCACGAGCAGTACTTC. Its translation: CASTSPGKVHEQYF.